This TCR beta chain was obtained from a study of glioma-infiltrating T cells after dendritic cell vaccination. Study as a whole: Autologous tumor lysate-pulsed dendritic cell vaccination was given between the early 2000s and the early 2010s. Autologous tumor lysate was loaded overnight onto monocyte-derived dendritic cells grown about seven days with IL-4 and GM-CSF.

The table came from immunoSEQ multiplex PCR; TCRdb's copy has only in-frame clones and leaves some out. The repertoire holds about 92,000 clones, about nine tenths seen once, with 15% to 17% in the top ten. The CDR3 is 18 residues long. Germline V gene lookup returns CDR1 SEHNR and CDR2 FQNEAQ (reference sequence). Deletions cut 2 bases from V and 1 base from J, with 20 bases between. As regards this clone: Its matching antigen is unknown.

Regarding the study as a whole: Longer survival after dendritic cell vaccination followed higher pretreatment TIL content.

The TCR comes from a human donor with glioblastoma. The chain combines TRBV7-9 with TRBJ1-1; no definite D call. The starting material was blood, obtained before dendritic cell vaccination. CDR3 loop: CASSLSIGLIRGNTEAFF. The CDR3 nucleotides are TGTGCCAGCAGCTTATCCATAGGACTAATCAGAGGGAACACTGAAGCTTTCTTT.